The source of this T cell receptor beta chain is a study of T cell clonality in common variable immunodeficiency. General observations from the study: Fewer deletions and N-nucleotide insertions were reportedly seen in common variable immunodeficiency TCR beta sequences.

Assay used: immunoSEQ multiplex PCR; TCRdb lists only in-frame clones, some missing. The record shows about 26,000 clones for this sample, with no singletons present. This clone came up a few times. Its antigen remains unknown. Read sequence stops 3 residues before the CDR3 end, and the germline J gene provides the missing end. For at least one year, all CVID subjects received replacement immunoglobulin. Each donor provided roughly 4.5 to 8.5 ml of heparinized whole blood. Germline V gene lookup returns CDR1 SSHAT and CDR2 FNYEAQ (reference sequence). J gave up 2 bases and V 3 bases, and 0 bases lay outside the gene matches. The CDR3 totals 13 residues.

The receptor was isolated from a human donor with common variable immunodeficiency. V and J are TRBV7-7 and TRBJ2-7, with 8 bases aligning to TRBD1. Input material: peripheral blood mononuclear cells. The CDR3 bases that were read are TGTGCCAGCAGCTTGGACAGGGCCTACGAG. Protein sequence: CASSLDRAYE. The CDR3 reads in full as CASSLDRAYEQYF.